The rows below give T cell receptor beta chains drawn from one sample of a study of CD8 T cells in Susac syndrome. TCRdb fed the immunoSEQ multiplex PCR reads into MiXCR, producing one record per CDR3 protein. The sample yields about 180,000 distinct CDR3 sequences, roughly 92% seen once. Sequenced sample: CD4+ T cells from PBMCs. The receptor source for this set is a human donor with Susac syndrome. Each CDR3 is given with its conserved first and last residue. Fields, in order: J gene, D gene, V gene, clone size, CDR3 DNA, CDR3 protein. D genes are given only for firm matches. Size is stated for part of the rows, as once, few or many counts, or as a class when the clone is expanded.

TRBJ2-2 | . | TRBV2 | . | TGTGCCAGCAGAAGCCGGGACGGTAACACCGGGGAGCTGTTTTTT | CASRSRDGNTGELFF
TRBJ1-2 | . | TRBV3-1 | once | TGTGCCAGCAGCCAAGATCGCGACGGAGTGGGCTACACCTTC | CASSQDRDGVGYTF
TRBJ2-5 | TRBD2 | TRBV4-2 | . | TGTGCCAGCAGCCAAGATCCGGGACTAGCCCAAGAGACCCAGTACTTC | CASSQDPGLAQETQYF
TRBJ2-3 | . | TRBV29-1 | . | TGCAGCGTTATAGTGGACGGAACAGATACGCAGTATTTT | CSVIVDGTDTQYF
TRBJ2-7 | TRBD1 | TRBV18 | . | TGTGCCAGCTCACCAACGACAGGGGGGTACGAGCAGTACTTC | CASSPTTGGYEQYF
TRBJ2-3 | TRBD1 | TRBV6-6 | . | TGTGCCAGCAGTCCGGGACAGAACACAGATACGCAGTATTTT | CASSPGQNTDTQYF
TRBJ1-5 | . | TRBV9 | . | TGTGCCAGCAGCGTAGAACCAGGGGTTTTACAGCCCCAGCATTTT | CASSVEPGVLQPQHF
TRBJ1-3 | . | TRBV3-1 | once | TGTGCCAGCAGCCTGGGGGCTTATGGAAACACCATATATTTT | CASSLGAYGNTIYF
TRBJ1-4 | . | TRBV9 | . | TGTGCCAGCAGCGGAGGCCTGGGGTGGGCAACTAATGAAAAACTGTTTTTT | CASSGGLGWATNEKLFF
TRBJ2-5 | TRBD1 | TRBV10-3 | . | TGTGCCATCAGGGGGGACAGGGACCAGACCCAGTACTTC | CAIRGDRDQTQYF
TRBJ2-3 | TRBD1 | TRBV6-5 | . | TGTGCCAGCAGAAGTGGACAGGGGGACACAGATACGCAGTATTTT | CASRSGQGDTDTQYF
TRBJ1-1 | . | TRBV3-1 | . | TGTGCCAGCAGCCAAGGGAATGGGTACACTGAAGCTTTCTTT | CASSQGNGYTEAFF
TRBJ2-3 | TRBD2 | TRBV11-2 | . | TGTGCCAGCAGCCGACTAGCGGGGGGGGGAGATACGCAGTATTTT | CASSRLAGGGDTQYF
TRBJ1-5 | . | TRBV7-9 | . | TGTGCCAGCAGCTTTCGGGACGGAAATCAGCCCCAGCATTTT | CASSFRDGNQPQHF
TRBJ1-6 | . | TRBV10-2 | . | TGCGCCAGCTCCTCCGGAGAGGGGAATTCACCCCTCCACTTT | CASSSGEGNSPLHF
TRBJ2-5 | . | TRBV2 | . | TGTGCCAGCAGTCGAAACCGGGGGGCGGTGGAGACCCAGTACTTC | CASSRNRGAVETQYF
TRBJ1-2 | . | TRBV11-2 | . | TGTGCCAGCAGCCCCGTCGCGGGTGTGGGCTACACCTTC | CASSPVAGVGYTF
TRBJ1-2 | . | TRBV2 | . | TGTGCCAGCAGTGTACAGGACAGCCGAAATGGCTACACCTTC | CASSVQDSRNGYTF
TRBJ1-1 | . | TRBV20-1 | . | TGCAGTGCTGCACGGGGGCGCGGGAGGGGAGAAGAAGCTTTCTTT | CSAARGRGRGEEAFF
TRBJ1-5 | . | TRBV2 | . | TGTGCCAGCAGTGAGGGAAGGGCCGTCAATCAGCCCCAGCATTTT | CASSEGRAVNQPQHF
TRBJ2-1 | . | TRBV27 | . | TGTGCCAGCAGTTCCCGGTCTAAGGGCGACAATGAGCAGTTCTTC | CASSSRSKGDNEQFF
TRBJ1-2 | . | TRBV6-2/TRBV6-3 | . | TGTGCCAGCAGTTACGGCGGACAGCTAACTACTGGCTACACCTTC | CASSYGGQLTTGYTF
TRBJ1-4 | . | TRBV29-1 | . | TGCAGCGAATGCAGGGTCGCACGTGAAAAACTGTTTTTT | CSECRVAREKLFF
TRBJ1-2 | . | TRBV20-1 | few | TGCAGTGCAATAGTTAATGGCTACACCTTC | CSAIVNGYTF
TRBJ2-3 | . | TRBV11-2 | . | TGTGCCAGCAGCGGAGTCGGGGGCTCGGGAGATACGCAGTATTTT | CASSGVGGSGDTQYF
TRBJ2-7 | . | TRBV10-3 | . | TGTGCCATCAAGGCTGGTGACGGCTACGAGCAGTACTTC | CAIKAGDGYEQYF
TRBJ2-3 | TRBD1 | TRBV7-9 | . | TGTGCCAGCAGCTCGACAGGGTTTGCAGATACGCAGTATTTT | CASSSTGFADTQYF
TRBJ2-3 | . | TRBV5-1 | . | TGCGCCAGCAGCTTGGTGGGCCTCACAGATACGCAGTATTTT | CASSLVGLTDTQYF
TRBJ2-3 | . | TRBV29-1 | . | TGCAGCGCCCTCCCCCGTTCTGATACGCAGTATTTT | CSALPRSDTQYF
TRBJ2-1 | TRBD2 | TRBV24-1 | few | TGTGCCACCAGTGATACCGGGACTACGGGTGAGCAGTTCTTC | CATSDTGTTGEQFF
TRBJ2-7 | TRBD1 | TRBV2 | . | TGTGCCAGCAGTCAGGGCAGGGGGTACGAGCAGTACTTC | CASSQGRGYEQYF
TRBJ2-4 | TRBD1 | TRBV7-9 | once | TGTGCCAGCAGCTTGGTGACAGGGGAGAGAAACATTCAGTACTTC | CASSLVTGERNIQYF
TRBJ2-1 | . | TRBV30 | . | TGTGCCGGGACCTCCTACAATGAGCAGTTCTTC | CAGTSYNEQFF